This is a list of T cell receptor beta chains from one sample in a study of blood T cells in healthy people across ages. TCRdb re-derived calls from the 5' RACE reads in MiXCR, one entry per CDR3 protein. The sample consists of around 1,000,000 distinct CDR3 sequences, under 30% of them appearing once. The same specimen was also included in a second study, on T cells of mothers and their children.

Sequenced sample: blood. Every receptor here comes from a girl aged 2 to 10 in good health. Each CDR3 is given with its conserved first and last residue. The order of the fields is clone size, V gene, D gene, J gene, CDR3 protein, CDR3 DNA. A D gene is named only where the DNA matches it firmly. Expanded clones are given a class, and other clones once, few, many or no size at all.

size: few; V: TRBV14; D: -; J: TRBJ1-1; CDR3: CASSQEWEMNTEAFF; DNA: TGTGCCAGCAGCCAAGAGTGGGAAATGAACACTGAAGCTTTCTTT
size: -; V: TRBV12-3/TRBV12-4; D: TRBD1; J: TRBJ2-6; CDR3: CASQGQSFISGANVLTF; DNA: TGTGCCAGCCAGGGACAGAGTTTTATTTCTGGGGCCAACGTCCTGACTTTC
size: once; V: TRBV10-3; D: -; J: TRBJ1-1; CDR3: CAISDRGSEAFF; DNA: TGTGCCATCAGTGACCGGGGAAGTGAAGCTTTCTTT
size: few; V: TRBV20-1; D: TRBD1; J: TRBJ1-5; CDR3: CSASSGTGFYSNQPQHF; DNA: TGCAGTGCTAGTTCCGGGACAGGGTTCTATAGCAATCAGCCCCAGCATTTT
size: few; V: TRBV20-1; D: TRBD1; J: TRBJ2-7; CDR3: CSAAPLRGLPYEQYF; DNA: TGCAGTGCCGCGCCTTTAAGGGGGCTTCCCTACGAGCAGTACTTC
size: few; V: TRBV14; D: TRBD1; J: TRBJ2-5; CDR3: CASSQGSTGRKTQYF; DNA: TGTGCCAGCAGCCAAGGGTCGACAGGGCGGAAGACCCAGTACTTC
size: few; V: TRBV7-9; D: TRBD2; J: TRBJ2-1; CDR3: CASSLKTSGGNNEQFF; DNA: TGTGCCAGCAGCCTCAAGACTAGCGGGGGCAACAATGAGCAGTTCTTC
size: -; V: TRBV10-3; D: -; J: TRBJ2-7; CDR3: CAISEDQPYEQYF; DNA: TGTGCCATCAGTGAGGATCAGCCCTACGAGCAGTACTTC
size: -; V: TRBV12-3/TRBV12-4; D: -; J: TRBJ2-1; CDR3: CASISRRDEQSF; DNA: TGTGCCAGCATCTCCCGAAGGGATGAGCAGTCCTTC
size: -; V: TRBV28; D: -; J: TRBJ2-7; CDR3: CASSPTVRPSEQYF; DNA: TGTGCCAGCAGTCCCACAGTACGGCCCAGCGAGCAGTACTTC
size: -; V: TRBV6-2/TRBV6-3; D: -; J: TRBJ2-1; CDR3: CAGSFRDFLYNEQFF; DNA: TGTGCCGGCAGTTTCCGGGACTTCCTTTACAATGAGCAGTTCTTC
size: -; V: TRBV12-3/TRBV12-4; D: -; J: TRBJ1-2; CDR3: CASSPGGEDGYTF; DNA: TGTGCCAGCAGCCCCGGAGGGGAGGATGGCTACACCTTC
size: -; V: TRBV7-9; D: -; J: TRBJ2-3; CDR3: CASSFLGDVDTQYF; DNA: TGTGCCAGCAGCTTTTTAGGGGACGTGGATACGCAGTATTTT
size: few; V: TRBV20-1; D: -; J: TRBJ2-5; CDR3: CSATRGRQGWSQETQYF; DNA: TGCAGTGCTACCCGAGGGAGGCAGGGTTGGTCCCAAGAGACCCAGTACTTC
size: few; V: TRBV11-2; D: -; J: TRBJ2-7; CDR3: CASSLKRGQNYEQYF; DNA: TGTGCCAGCAGCTTAAAGAGGGGACAAAACTACGAGCAGTACTTC
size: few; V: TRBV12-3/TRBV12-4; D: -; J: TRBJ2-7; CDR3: CASHSLLNVNRAYEQYF; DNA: TGTGCCAGCCATTCCCTTCTGAACGTTAACAGAGCCTACGAGCAGTACTTC
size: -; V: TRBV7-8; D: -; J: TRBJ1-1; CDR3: CASSLAPGRGLNTEAFF; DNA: TGTGCCAGCAGCTTAGCCCCTGGACGGGGGTTGAACACTGAAGCTTTCTTT
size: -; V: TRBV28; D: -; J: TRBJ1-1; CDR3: CASSSLTWTQNTEAFF; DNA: TGTGCCAGCAGTTCCCTCACTTGGACACAGAACACTGAAGCTTTCTTT
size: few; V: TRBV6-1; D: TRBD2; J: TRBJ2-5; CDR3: CASSRTSGSVQETQYF; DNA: TGTGCCAGCAGCCGGACTAGCGGGAGCGTCCAAGAGACCCAGTACTTC
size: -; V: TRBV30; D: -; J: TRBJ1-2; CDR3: CAWEKRGGAHGYTF; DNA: TGTGCCTGGGAAAAAAGGGGGGGCGCTCACGGCTACACCTTC
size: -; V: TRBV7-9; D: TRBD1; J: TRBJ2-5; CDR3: CASSFNRGKETQYF; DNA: TGTGCCAGCAGCTTTAACAGGGGGAAAGAGACCCAGTACTTC
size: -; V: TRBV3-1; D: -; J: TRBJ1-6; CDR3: CASSRTDLIASSPLHF; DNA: TGTGCCAGCAGCCGTACGGACCTCATTGCGAGTTCACCCCTCCACTTT
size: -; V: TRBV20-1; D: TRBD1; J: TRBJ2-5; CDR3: CSARGQAQETQYF; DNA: TGCAGTGCTAGGGGACAGGCGCAAGAGACCCAGTACTTC
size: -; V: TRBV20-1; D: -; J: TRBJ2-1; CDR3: CSARKWANEQFF; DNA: TGCAGTGCTAGGAAATGGGCCAATGAGCAGTTCTTC
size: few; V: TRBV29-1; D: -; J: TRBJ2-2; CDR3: CSVELGELFF; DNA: TGCAGCGTTGAGTTGGGGGAGCTGTTTTTT
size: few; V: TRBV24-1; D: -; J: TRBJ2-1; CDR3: CATSASGLGLYNEQFF; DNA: TGTGCCACCAGTGCGTCGGGACTCGGACTCTACAATGAGCAGTTCTTC